The 30 T cell receptor beta chains below were found in one sample sequenced in a study of regulatory T cells in long-lasting Graves disease. Construction of TCR beta libraries relied on iRepertoire HTBI primers and on Arm-PCR targeting CDR3 regions. MiXCR, applied by TCRdb to the multiplex PCR reads, yields one record per CDR3 protein. The sample consists of 500,000 to 800,000 distinct CDR3 sequences, around 32% of them appearing once. Time point reported: persistent/refractory GD, antithyroid drugs over 5 years with positive TRAb. Making the TCR library involved RNA that had been extracted from PBMCs. This material consisted of peripheral blood mononuclear cells (PBMCs), taken when the disease was refractory, from a patient treated with antithyroid drugs. All receptors come from a female donor with Graves disease.

About this clonotype itself: At one boundary the junction diverges from the germline segment, which might be a read error. V is TRBV6-2 or TRBV6-3 and J is TRBJ1-1; 7 bases fit TRBD1. Germline V gene sequence: CDR1 MNHEY, CDR2 SVGEGT. The CDR3 is 13 residues long. CDR3 coding DNA: TGTGCCAGCAGACCGACAGGGAACGCTGAAGCTTTCTTT. It encodes CASRPTGNAEAFF.

This clonotype was seen a few times. The V call is TRBV19, the J call TRBJ2-2, with D possibly TRBD2 on 5 matching bases. CDR1 and CDR2 from the germline V gene are LNHDA and SQIVND (reference sequence). The CDR3 length is 16 residues. V was clipped by 3 bases and J by 0 bases, with 11 bases between them. CDR3 in DNA: TGTGCCAGTAGTATCCCCAGCGGCGCGAACACCGGGGAGCTGTTTTTT. Its translation: CASSIPSGANTGELFF.

This clonotype was detected a few times. V usage is TRBV5-1 and J usage is TRBJ2-5; possible D gene TRBD2, 5 bases. The CDR3 runs to 14 residues. Germline assignment: CDR1 SGHRS and CDR2 YFSETQ. V lost 0 bases and J 2 bases, leaving 8 bases between the germline ends. The CDR3 coding sequence is TGCGCCAGCAGCTTGGTGCTAGCTCAAGAGACCCAGTACTTC. Protein sequence: CASSLVLAQETQYF.

The rearrangement links TRBV20-1 to TRBJ2-1, with D perhaps matching TRBD1 (6 bases). The CDR3 loop spans 16 amino acids. Germline V gene sequence: CDR1 DFQATT, CDR2 SNEGSKA (reference sequence). Between the trimmed V and J ends, which lost 0 bases and 1 base, there was a span of 13 bases. CDR3 DNA sequence: TGCAGTGCTAGAGATCCCGGGACACTATCCTACAATGAGCAGTTCTTC. It encodes CSARDPGTLSYNEQFF.

This clonotype was counted many times. The V and J genes are TRBV28 and TRBJ1-3; possibly TRBD1 for D (5 bases). Germline V CDR1 and CDR2: MDHEN, SYDVKM. The CDR3 is made up of 13 amino acids. V was cut by 10 bases and J by 5 bases, with 15 bases left in between. The CDR3 protein is CATLIAGRNTIYF. The CDR3 DNA reads TGTGCCACCCTAATCGCAGGGAGAAACACCATATATTTT.

CDR3 in DNA: TGTGCCAGTAGTACCTCCTTAGCGGGGAGCTACGAGCAGTACTTC. It yields the protein CASSTSLAGSYEQYF. The rearrangement uses TRBV19 and TRBJ2-7; TRBD2 matches 8 bases. This CDR3 is built from 15 residues. Trimming removed 4 bases from V and 3 bases from J; junction bases left unmatched: 8. Germline loops: CDR1 LNHDA, CDR2 SQIVND (reference sequence).

The rearrangement joins TRBV12-3 or TRBV12-4 to TRBJ2-6; D is ambiguous. CDR3 size: 16 residues. The V gene lost 7 bases and the J gene lost 0 bases, with 13 bases spanning the gap. The CDR3 nucleotides read TGTGCCAGCACTAACAGAGGTGGCTCTGGGGCCAACGTCCTGACTTTC. Residues: CASTNRGGSGANVLTF.

The chain joins TRBV5-4 to TRBJ1-2; TRBD1 is a possible D gene (6 bases). The germline gives CDR1 SGHNT, CDR2 YYREEE (reference sequence). The ends were cut back, 0 bases at V and 8 bases at J, with 20 bases in the middle. The CDR3 consists of 16 residues. DNA of the CDR3: TGTGCCAGCAGCTTGGCCGGGGGGCCAATGCTCTTCGGCTACACCTTC. Translation gives CASSLAGGPMLFGYTF.

The chain joins TRBV6-2 or TRBV6-3 to TRBJ2-7; tentative D call: TRBD2 (5 bases). This CDR3 contains 14 residues. Germline V CDR1 and CDR2: MNHEY, SVGEGT. V was cut by 7 bases and J by 2 bases, with 15 bases left in between. The CDR3 sequence: CASTQSGLTYEQYF. CDR3 DNA: TGTGCCAGCACCCAAAGCGGCCTAACCTACGAGCAGTACTTC.

This clonotype showed up just a few times. The chain links TRBV28 to TRBJ1-5; D unclear. There are 15 residues in the CDR3. Trimming shortened V by 4 bases and J by 3 bases, and 13 bases separated the two germline ends. From germline, CDR1 is MDHEN and CDR2 SYDVKM. The CDR3 region is CASSSSGRPNQPQHF. DNA for the CDR3: TGTGCCAGCAGTTCAAGCGGAAGGCCCAATCAGCCCCAGCATTTT.

The rearrangement joins TRBV20-1 to TRBJ2-5; the D gene is possibly TRBD1 (5 bases). Germline CDR1 is DFQATT and CDR2 is SNEGSKA (reference sequence). The germline V and J ends were trimmed by 0 bases and 1 base, with 9 bases remaining between them. The CDR3 is 14 amino acids. DNA for the CDR3: TGCAGTGCTAGAGATTGGGGCAGCCAAGAGACCCAGTACTTC. Its translation is CSARDWGSQETQYF.

The rearrangement uses TRBV7-3 and TRBJ1-2; no reliable D call. In germline, CDR1 is SGHTA, CDR2 FQGTGA. Trimming took 2 bases from V and 5 from J, leaving 15 bases between them. There are 15 residues in the CDR3. The CDR3 DNA is TGTGCCAGCAGCTTAGGCCGGGATTTCTGGTATGGCTACACCTTC. As protein: CASSLGRDFWYGYTF.

This chain uses TRBV6-2 or TRBV6-3 with TRBJ1-5; TRBD1 matches 8 bases. Germline loops: CDR1 MNHEY, CDR2 SVGEGT. This CDR3 spans 16 amino acids. The J segment lost 4 bases and the V segment lost 6 bases, leaving 11 bases of the junction unmatched. CDR3 coding DNA: TGTGCCAGCAGGGTTCTTCAGGGGGCAGGTAATCAGCCCCAGCATTTT. Amino acid sequence: CASRVLQGAGNQPQHF.

The rearrangement links TRBV5-1 to TRBJ2-7, with D tentatively TRBD1 or TRBD2 (5 bases each). Between the trimmed V and J ends, which lost 1 base and 1 base, there was a span of 18 bases. The germline V gene encodes CDR1 SGHRS and CDR2 YFSETQ. CDR3 length: 17 amino acids. CDR3 sequence: CASSLWPWGRRSYEQYF. In DNA form, the CDR3 reads TGCGCCAGCAGCTTGTGGCCTTGGGGCCGGAGGTCCTACGAGCAGTACTTC.

This clonotype was seen a handful of times. The chain uses TRBV10-3 and TRBJ1-2; perhaps TRBD1 as D (6 bases). Trimming pared 7 bases from V and 7 bases from J, leaving 16 bases between. Germline loops: CDR1 ENHRY, CDR2 SYGVKD. This CDR3 contains 13 residues. Written as DNA, the CDR3 is TGTGCCATCACCCCCAGGGGAGGGTCTGGCTACACCTTC. It is translated as CAITPRGGSGYTF.

This clonotype occurred many times. The rearrangement uses TRBV28 and TRBJ2-2; the D gene is possibly TRBD2 (6 bases). V was cut by 6 bases and J by 2 bases, with 10 bases left in between. Germline CDR1 is MDHEN and CDR2 is SYDVKM. The CDR3 totals 14 residues. CDR3 residues: CASRTRGNTGELFF. The CDR3, as DNA: TGTGCCAGCAGGACTAGAGGAAACACCGGGGAGCTGTTTTTT.

The chain couples TRBV7-2 to TRBJ1-1, with D unclear. This CDR3 has 13 amino acids. The germline V gene encodes CDR1 SGHTA and CDR2 FQGNSA. The V gene lost 0 bases and the J gene lost 10 bases, with 12 bases spanning the gap. CDR3 in amino acids: CASSLARHVVAFF. For the CDR3, the DNA is TGTGCCAGCAGCTTAGCTCGGCATGTGGTAGCTTTCTTT.

Many counts were recorded for this clonotype. The J gene is TRBJ1-2, the V gene TRBV11-2; the D is unclear. This CDR3 has 14 residues. Germline values: CDR1 SGHAT, CDR2 FQNNGV. The V end lost 5 bases, the J end lost 1 base, and 11 bases lay between the germline ends. This CDR3 reads CASSPIGGNYGYTF. In DNA form, the CDR3 reads TGTGCCAGCAGCCCGATCGGCGGTAACTATGGCTACACCTTC. The full variable domain, rest sourced from reference TRBV11-2 and TRBJ1-2, is EAGVAQSPRYKIIEKRQSVAFWCNPISGHATLYWYQQILGQGPKLLIQFQNNGVVDDSQLPKDRFSAERLKGVDSTLKIQPAKLEDSAVYLCASSPIGGNYGYTFGSGTRLTVV.

This clonotype was seen only a few times. The V call is TRBV27, the J call TRBJ1-1; D not resolved. The CDR3 is made up of 14 amino acids. V was clipped by 7 bases and J by 2 bases, with 14 bases between them. Germline CDR1 MNHEY, CDR2 SMNVEV (reference sequence). Written as DNA, the CDR3 is TGTGCCAGCACCATGACTTGGGGAAACACTGAAGCTTTCTTT. Translating gives CASTMTWGNTEAFF.

This clonotype appeared a few times. The chain combines TRBV12-3 or TRBV12-4 with TRBJ1-4, with D perhaps TRBD1 (6 bases). The CDR3 runs to 14 residues. The V and J ends lost 6 bases and 8 bases respectively, with 16 bases between them. The CDR3 coding sequence is TGTGCCAGCAGCACAGGGCGGGTAGGGGAAAAACTGTTTTTT. It translates to CASSTGRVGEKLFF.

This clonotype has only a few counts. Mismatch with germline at one junction end may stem from a read error. The chain is built from TRBV11-2 and TRBJ2-7; TRBD1 aligns across 9 bases. Germline values: CDR1 SGHAT, CDR2 FQNNGV. The CDR3 runs 14 residues. CDR3: CASSPGQGRYGQYF. The CDR3 DNA reads as TGTGCCAGCAGCCCGGGACAGGGCCGCTACGGGCAGTACTTC.

V is TRBV2 and J is TRBJ2-1; 10 nucleotides line up with TRBD2. Germline CDR1 and CDR2: SNHLY and FYNNEI. V dropped 8 bases and J dropped 6; count of bases not matched to a gene: 7. The CDR3 is made up of 14 amino acids. The CDR3 reads CASRSGLAFNEQFF. The CDR3 nucleotides read TGTGCCAGCCGGTCGGGACTAGCGTTCAATGAGCAGTTCTTC.

The table lists this clonotype with a few counts. The genes are TRBV10-2 and TRBJ1-1, with 12 nucleotides matching TRBD1. The CDR3 totals 16 residues. The trim removed 6 bases at V and 3 bases at J, leaving 8 bases unmatched. The V gene's germline CDR1 is WSHSY and CDR2 SAAADI. The CDR3 spells CASRPGQGARDTEAFF. The DNA for the CDR3 is TGCGCCAGCAGACCGGGACAGGGGGCCCGCGACACTGAAGCTTTCTTT.

This clonotype was detected many times. J is TRBJ1-1 and V is TRBV27; perhaps TRBD1 as D (5 bases). Germline loops: CDR1 MNHEY, CDR2 SMNVEV (reference sequence). The CDR3 length is 13 residues. The V end was cut by 6 bases, the J end by 6 bases, with 14 bases between. The DNA for the CDR3 is TGTGCCAGCAGCCTCCACACACAGGCTGAAGCTTTCTTT. Amino acids: CASSLHTQAEAFF.

The chain is built from TRBV4-2 and TRBJ1-1; no definite D call. CDR3 length equals 11 residues. CDR1 LGHNA and CDR2 YNFKEQ come from the germline V gene. V gave up 1 base and J gave up 11 bases, with 8 bases separating them. Here the CDR3 DNA reads TGTGCCAGCAGCCAAGGGGTTATCGCTTTCTTT. Translation gives CASSQGVIAFF.

The rearrangement uses TRBV15 and TRBJ2-7; 8 bases map to TRBD1. Trimming cost V 5 bases and J 2 bases; bases outside gene matches: 5. CDR3 size: 14 residues. Per germline, CDR1 LNHNV and CDR2 YYDKDF (reference sequence). CDR3 bases: TGTGCCACCAGCGGTCGGACAGGGACCTACGAGCAGTACTTC. It specifies CATSGRTGTYEQYF.

This chain connects TRBV6-1 to TRBJ1-6; D remains ambiguous. Germline V lookup: CDR1 MNHNS, CDR2 SASEGT. The length of the CDR3 is 17 residues. Trimming took off 7 bases at V and 0 bases at J, with 16 bases between the two ends. The CDR3 bases are TGTGCCAGCACCCCCCGGTCCAGGAGCTCCTATAATTCACCCCTCCACTTT. Protein: CASTPRSRSSYNSPLHF.

This clonotype appeared a few times. This chain links TRBV20-1 with TRBJ2-1; TRBD2 is a possible D gene (5 bases). The germline V and J ends were trimmed by 4 bases and 4 bases, with 11 bases remaining between them. Looked up from germline, CDR1 is DFQATT and CDR2 is SNEGSKA (reference sequence). The CDR3 spans 13 residues. The CDR3 DNA follows: TGCAGTGCTATTGGACTGGAATACAATGAGCAGTTCTTC. It translates to CSAIGLEYNEQFF.

J is TRBJ2-2 and V is TRBV20-1, with 8 bases that match TRBD2. J gave up 5 bases and V 5 bases, and 10 bases lay outside the gene matches. Per the germline V gene, CDR1 is DFQATT and CDR2 is SNEGSKA (reference sequence). The CDR3 extends over 15 amino acids. The CDR3 region has the DNA TGCAGTGCTCCATTAGCGGGACGAAAAACCGGGGAGCTGTTTTTT. Translated, it gives CSAPLAGRKTGELFF.

The chain links TRBV7-9 to TRBJ2-7; weak D call: TRBD1 (5 bases). With the DNA end fitting TRBJ2-4 better, the J assignment may be wrong. This CDR3 is 15 amino acids long. CDR1 and CDR2 (germline): SEHNR, FQNEAQ (reference sequence). This CDR3 is CASSMSGNGENIQYF. The CDR3 DNA reads TGTGCCAGCAGCATGTCAGGGAATGGCGAAAACATTCAGTACTTC.